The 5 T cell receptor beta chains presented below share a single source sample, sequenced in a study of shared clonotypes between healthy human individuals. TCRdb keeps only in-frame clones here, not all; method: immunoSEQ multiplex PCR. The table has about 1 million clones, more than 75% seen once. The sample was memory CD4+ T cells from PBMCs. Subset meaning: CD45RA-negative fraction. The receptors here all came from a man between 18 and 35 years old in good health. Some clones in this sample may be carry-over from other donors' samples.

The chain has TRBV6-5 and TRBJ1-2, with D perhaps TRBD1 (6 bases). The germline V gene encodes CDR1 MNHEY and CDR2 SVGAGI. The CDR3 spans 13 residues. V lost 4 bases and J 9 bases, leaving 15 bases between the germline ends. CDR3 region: CASSLTTGQSYTF. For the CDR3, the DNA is TGTGCCAGCAGTTTAACCACGGGACAAAGCTACACCTTC.

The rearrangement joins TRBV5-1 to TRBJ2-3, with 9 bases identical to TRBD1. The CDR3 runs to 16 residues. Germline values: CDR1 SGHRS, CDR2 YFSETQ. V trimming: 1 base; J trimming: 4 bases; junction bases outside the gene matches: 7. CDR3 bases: TGCGCCAGCAGCTTGTCCGGGACAGGGTATTCAGATACGCAGTATTTT. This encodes CASSLSGTGYSDTQYF.

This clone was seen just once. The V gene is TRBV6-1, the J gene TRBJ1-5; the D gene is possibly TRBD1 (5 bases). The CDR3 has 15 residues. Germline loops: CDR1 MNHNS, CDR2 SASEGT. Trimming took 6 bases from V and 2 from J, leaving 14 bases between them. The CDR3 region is CASSAQGIGNQPQHF. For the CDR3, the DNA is TGTGCCAGCAGCGCCCAGGGAATTGGCAATCAGCCCCAGCATTTT.

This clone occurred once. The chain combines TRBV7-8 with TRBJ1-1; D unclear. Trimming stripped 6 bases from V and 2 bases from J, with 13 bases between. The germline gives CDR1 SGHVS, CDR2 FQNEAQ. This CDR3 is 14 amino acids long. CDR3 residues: CASSFGAGNTEAFF. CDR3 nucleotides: TGTGCCAGCAGTTTCGGAGCAGGTAACACTGAAGCTTTCTTT.

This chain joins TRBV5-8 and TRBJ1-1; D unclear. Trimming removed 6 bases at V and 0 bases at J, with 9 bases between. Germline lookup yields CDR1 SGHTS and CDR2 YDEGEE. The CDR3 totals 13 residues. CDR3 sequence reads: CASNRGMNTEAFF. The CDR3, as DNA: TGTGCCAGCAATAGAGGGATGAACACTGAAGCTTTCTTT.